In this sample, the clone carrying this T cell receptor beta chain turned up a few times. Its antigen is still unknown. This sample was included in a study of immune evolution from preneoplasia to lung adenocarcinoma. Points from the study as a whole: Top clone frequencies peaked in normal lung, apparently declining through invasive adenocarcinoma. Normal lung had highest clonality; later lesions appeared denser, more diverse.

This CDR3 region has 12 residues. J gave up 7 bases and V 2 bases, and 1 base lay outside the gene matches. Per germline, CDR1 SQVTM and CDR2 ANQGSEA. Repertoires were generated with immunoSEQ multiplex PCR, while TCRdb's copy carries only in-frame clones and drops some. Of around 5,000 clones detected, over 75% appear once; the ten largest clones hold 13% to 15%. The chain is built from TRBV29-1 and TRBJ2-1; TRBD2 agrees at 8 bases. Sequenced: FFPE normal lung tissue adjacent to the tumor. The clonotype comes from a person aged 50-75 years with lung adenocarcinoma. The CDR3 region has the DNA TGCAGCGTTGAAAGCGGGAGTAATGAGCAGTTCTTC. Residues: CSVESGSNEQFF.